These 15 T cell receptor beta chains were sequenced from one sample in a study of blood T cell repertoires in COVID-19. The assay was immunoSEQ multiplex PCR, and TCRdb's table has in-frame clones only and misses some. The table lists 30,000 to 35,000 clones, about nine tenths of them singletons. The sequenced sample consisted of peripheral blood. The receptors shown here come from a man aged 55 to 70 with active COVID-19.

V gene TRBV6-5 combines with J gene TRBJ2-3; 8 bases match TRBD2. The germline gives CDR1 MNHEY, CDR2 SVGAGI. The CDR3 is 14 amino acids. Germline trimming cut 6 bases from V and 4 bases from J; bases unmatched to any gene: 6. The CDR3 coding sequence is TGTGCCAGCAGACGGGAGGGCCAGGCAGATACGCAGTATTTT. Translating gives CASRREGQADTQYF.

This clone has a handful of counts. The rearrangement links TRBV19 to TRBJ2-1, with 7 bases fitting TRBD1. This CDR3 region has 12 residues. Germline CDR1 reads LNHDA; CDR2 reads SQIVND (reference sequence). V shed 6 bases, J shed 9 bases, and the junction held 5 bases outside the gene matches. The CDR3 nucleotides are TGTGCCAGTAGAGGGGGCGCCAGTGAGCAGTTCTTC. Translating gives CASRGGASEQFF.

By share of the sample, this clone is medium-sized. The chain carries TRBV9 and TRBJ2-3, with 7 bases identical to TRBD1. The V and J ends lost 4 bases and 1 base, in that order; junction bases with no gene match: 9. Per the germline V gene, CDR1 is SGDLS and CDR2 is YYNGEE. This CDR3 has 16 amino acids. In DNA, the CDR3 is TGTGCCAGCAGCTCCTGGACAGGAATACGCACAGATACGCAGTATTTT. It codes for CASSSWTGIRTDTQYF.

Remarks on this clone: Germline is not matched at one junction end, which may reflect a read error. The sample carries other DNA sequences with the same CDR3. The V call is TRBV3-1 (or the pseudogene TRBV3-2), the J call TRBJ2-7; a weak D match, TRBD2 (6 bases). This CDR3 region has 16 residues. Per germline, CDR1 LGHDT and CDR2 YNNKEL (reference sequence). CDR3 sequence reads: CASSRGGWEEAYEQYF. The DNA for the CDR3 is TGTGCCAGCAGCCGTGGTGGGTGGGAGGAGGCCTATGAGCAGTACTTC.

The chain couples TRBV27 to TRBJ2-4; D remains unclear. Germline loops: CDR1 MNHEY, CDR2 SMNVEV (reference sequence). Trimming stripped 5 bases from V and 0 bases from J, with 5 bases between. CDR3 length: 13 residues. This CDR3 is CASSLVAKNIQYF. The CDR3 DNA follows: TGTGCCAGCAGTCTAGTAGCCAAAAACATTCAGTACTTC.

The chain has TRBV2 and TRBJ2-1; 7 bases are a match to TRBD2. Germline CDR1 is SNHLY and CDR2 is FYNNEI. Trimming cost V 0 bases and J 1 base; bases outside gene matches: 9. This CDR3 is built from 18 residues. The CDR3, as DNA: TGTGCCAGCAGTGAAGCCCCTTGGCTAGCGGTGTCCTACAATGAGCAGTTCTTC. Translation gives CASSEAPWLAVSYNEQFF.

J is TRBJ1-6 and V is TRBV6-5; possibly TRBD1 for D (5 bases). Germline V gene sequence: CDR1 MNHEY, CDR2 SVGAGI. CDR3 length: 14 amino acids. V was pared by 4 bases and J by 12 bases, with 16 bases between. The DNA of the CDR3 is TGTGCCAGCAGTTTGGACACCCGTCAGGGACCCCTCCACTTT. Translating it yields CASSLDTRQGPLHF.

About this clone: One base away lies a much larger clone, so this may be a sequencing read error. CDR3 in amino acids: CASSWDRELQETQYF. The DNA of the CDR3 is TGTGCCAGCAGCTGGGACAGGGAGCTGCAAGAGACCCAGTACTTC. The J gene is TRBJ2-5, the V gene TRBV7-2, with TRBD1 identical over 9 bases. V lost 4 bases to trimming and J lost 2 bases; unmatched junction nucleotides: 5. Germline loops: CDR1 SGHTA, CDR2 FQGNSA. The CDR3 has 15 residues.

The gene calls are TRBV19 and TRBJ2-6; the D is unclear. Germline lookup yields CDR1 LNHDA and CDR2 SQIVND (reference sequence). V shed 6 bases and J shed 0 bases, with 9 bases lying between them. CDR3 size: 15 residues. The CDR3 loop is CASSTTGSGANVLTF. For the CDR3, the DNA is TGTGCCAGTAGCACGACGGGCTCTGGGGCCAACGTCCTGACTTTC.

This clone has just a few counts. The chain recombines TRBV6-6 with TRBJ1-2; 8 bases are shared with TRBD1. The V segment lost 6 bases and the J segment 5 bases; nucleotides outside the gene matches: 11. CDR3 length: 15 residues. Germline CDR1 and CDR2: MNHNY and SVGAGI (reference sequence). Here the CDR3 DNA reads TGTGCCAGCAGCCCAAAGGGGACAGGATTATATGGCTACACCTTC. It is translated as CASSPKGTGLYGYTF.

CDR3 sequence: CSVAGTGTYNEQFF. The DNA of the CDR3 is TGCAGCGTAGCCGGGACAGGAACCTACAATGAGCAGTTCTTC. The J gene is TRBJ2-1, the V gene TRBV29-1, with 8 bases matching TRBD1. Per the germline V gene, CDR1 is SQVTM and CDR2 is ANQGSEA. With V trimmed by 6 bases and J by 2 bases, 6 bases remained unmatched. This CDR3 has 14 residues.

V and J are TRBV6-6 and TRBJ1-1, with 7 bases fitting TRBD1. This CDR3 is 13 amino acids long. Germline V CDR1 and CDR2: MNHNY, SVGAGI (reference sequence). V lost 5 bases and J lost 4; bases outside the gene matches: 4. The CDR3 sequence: CASSPPGGTEAFF. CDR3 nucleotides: TGTGCCAGCAGTCCCCCAGGGGGCACTGAAGCTTTCTTT.

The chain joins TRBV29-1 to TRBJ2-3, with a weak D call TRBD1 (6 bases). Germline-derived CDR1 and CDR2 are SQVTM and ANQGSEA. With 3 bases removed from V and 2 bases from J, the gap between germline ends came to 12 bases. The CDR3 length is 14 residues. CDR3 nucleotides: TGCAGCGTTGAGCGGACAGCACCCACAGATACGCAGTATTTT. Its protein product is CSVERTAPTDTQYF.

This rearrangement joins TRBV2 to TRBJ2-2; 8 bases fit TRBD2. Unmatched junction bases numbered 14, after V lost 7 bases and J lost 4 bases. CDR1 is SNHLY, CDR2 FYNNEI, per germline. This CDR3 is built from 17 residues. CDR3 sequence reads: CASTPRQVGTSTGELFF. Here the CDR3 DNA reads TGTGCCAGCACCCCCCGGCAAGTCGGGACTAGCACCGGGGAGCTGTTTTTT.

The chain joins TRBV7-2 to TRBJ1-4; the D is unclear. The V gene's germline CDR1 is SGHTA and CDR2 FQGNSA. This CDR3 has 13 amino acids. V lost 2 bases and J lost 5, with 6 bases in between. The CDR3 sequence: CASSLNRNEKLFF. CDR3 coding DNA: TGTGCCAGCAGCTTAAACAGAAATGAAAAACTGTTTTTT.